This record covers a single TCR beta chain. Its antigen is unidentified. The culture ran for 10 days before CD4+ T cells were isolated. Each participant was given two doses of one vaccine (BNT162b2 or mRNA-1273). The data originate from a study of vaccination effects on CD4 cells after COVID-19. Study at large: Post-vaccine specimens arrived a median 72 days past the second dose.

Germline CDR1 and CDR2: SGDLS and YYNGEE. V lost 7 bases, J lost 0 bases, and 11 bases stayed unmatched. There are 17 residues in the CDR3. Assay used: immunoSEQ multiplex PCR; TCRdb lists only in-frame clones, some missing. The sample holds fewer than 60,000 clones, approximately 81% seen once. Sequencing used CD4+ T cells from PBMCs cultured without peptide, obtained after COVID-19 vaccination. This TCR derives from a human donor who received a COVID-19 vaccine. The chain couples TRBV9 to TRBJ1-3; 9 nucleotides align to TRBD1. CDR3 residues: CASWTGALVLSGNTIYF. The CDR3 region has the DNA TGTGCCAGCTGGACAGGGGCCCTTGTGCTCTCTGGAAACACCATATATTTT.